A selection of T cell receptor beta chains follows, all from one sample in a study of blood T cell repertoires in COVID-19. Profiled with immunoSEQ multiplex PCR; TCRdb holds only in-frame clones, not every one. The sample records 200,000 or so clones, 70% to 85% being singletons. Sequenced sample: peripheral blood. The receptors derive from a human donor in a cohort sampled during active COVID-19. Both conserved end residues are part of each CDR3. The D gene is left open where the match is weak. Clone size is stated in some rows and not others, as once, few, many or a class when expanded.

v_gene: TRBV5-1
j_gene: TRBJ2-7
abundance: .
d_gene: .
CDR3nt: TGCGCCAGCAGCTTGGTACAGTCCTACGAGCAGTACTTC
CDR3aa: CASSLVQSYEQYF

v_gene: TRBV7-8
j_gene: TRBJ1-2
abundance: .
d_gene: TRBD1
CDR3nt: TGTGCCAGCACCCCGTCCAGGGGACAGAACTATGGCTACACCTTC
CDR3aa: CASTPSRGQNYGYTF

v_gene: TRBV19
j_gene: TRBJ2-2
abundance: .
d_gene: TRBD2
CDR3nt: TGTGCCAGTAGTATGAGAGCGGGAGGGCCAGGCGGGGAGCTGTTTTTT
CDR3aa: CASSMRAGGPGGELFF

v_gene: TRBV25-1
j_gene: TRBJ2-3
abundance: .
d_gene: TRBD2
CDR3nt: TGTGCCAGCAGTGAATATATAGCGGGGAGCACAGATACGCAGTATTTT
CDR3aa: CASSEYIAGSTDTQYF

v_gene: TRBV6-1
j_gene: TRBJ1-4
abundance: many
d_gene: .
CDR3nt: TGTGCCAGCAGTGAAGCGCTCGGGGGTGGTGAAAAACTGTTTTTT
CDR3aa: CASSEALGGGEKLFF

v_gene: TRBV18
j_gene: TRBJ2-5
abundance: .
d_gene: .
CDR3nt: TGTGCCAGCTCACCTTTTGGCACAGCACAAGAGACCCAGTACTTC
CDR3aa: CASSPFGTAQETQYF

v_gene: TRBV28
j_gene: TRBJ1-5
abundance: few
d_gene: TRBD1
CDR3nt: TGTGCCAGCATTTCAGGGGGCCTCAGCAATCAGCCCCAGCATTTT
CDR3aa: CASISGGLSNQPQHF

v_gene: TRBV24-1
j_gene: TRBJ2-5
abundance: .
d_gene: TRBD2
CDR3nt: TGTGCCACCAGTGACCGCGGACTAGCGGGGGCTCAAGAGACCCAGTACTTC
CDR3aa: CATSDRGLAGAQETQYF

v_gene: TRBV7-8
j_gene: TRBJ2-3
abundance: .
d_gene: TRBD2
CDR3nt: TGTGCCAGCAGCCTACCCAGAGCGGGAGACTCCACAGATACGCAGTATTTT
CDR3aa: CASSLPRAGDSTDTQYF

v_gene: TRBV4-1
j_gene: TRBJ1-4
abundance: .
d_gene: .
CDR3nt: TGCGCCAGCAGACCGACAGGACGGGAAAAACTGTTTTTT
CDR3aa: CASRPTGREKLFF

v_gene: TRBV7-2
j_gene: TRBJ2-7
abundance: many
d_gene: TRBD1
CDR3nt: TGTGCCAGCAGCTGGACCGGGACAGGGGGCTACGAGCAGTACTTC
CDR3aa: CASSWTGTGGYEQYF

v_gene: TRBV28
j_gene: TRBJ2-7
abundance: .
d_gene: TRBD2
CDR3nt: TGTGCCAGCAGGACAGGACTAGCGGAGGACTACGAGCAGTACTTC
CDR3aa: CASRTGLAEDYEQYF

v_gene: TRBV27
j_gene: TRBJ2-7
abundance: .
d_gene: .
CDR3nt: TGTGCCAGCAGTATGGGTGCGTACGACAGGCCCCTGGGGGCTGCCAACTCCTACGAGCAGTACTTC
CDR3aa: CASSMGAYDRPLGAANSYEQYF

v_gene: TRBV28
j_gene: TRBJ2-5
abundance: .
d_gene: .
CDR3nt: TGTGCCAGCAGTTTAGAGGGCGAGACCCAGTACTTC
CDR3aa: CASSLEGETQYF

v_gene: TRBV28
j_gene: TRBJ1-1
abundance: .
d_gene: TRBD1
CDR3nt: TGTGCCAGTGACGTGTTCCCAGGGGGCACTGAAGCTTTCTTT
CDR3aa: CASDVFPGGTEAFF

v_gene: TRBV5-5
j_gene: TRBJ2-7
abundance: once
d_gene: .
CDR3nt: TGTGCCAGCAGCTCTATCCTACTACAGGGAGAGCAGTACTTC
CDR3aa: CASSSILLQGEQYF

v_gene: TRBV28
j_gene: TRBJ1-6
abundance: .
d_gene: .
CDR3nt: TGTGCCAGCAGTTTTTCAACGGTACAGGTGAATGGTTCACCCCTCCACTTT
CDR3aa: CASSFSTVQVNGSPLHF

v_gene: TRBV7-6
j_gene: TRBJ2-2
abundance: once
d_gene: .
CDR3nt: TGTGCCAGCAGCACCTACAGTCGTATCACCGGGGAGCTGTTTTTT
CDR3aa: CASSTYSRITGELFF

v_gene: TRBV30
j_gene: TRBJ2-6
abundance: .
d_gene: .
CDR3nt: TGTGCCTGCACCAGGGGAAGTGGGGCCAACGTCCTGACTTTC
CDR3aa: CACTRGSGANVLTF

v_gene: TRBV24-1
j_gene: TRBJ2-5
abundance: .
d_gene: TRBD1
CDR3nt: TGTGCCACCAGTGACTCGGACAGGGGTAGAAGAGAGACCCAGTACTTC
CDR3aa: CATSDSDRGRRETQYF

v_gene: TRBV30
j_gene: TRBJ2-5
abundance: once
d_gene: .
CDR3nt: TGTGCCTGGAGTCCAGGGGCGGTAGAGACCCAGTACTTC
CDR3aa: CAWSPGAVETQYF

v_gene: TRBV27
j_gene: TRBJ2-1
abundance: .
d_gene: TRBD2
CDR3nt: TGTGCCAGCAGACTAGCGGGCAATGAGCAGTTCTTC
CDR3aa: CASRLAGNEQFF

v_gene: TRBV28
j_gene: TRBJ2-3
abundance: .
d_gene: .
CDR3nt: TGTGCCAGCAGTTTAACAGGCTTCACAGATACGCAGTATTTT
CDR3aa: CASSLTGFTDTQYF

v_gene: TRBV30
j_gene: TRBJ2-5
abundance: .
d_gene: .
CDR3nt: TGTGCCTGGAGTGAGACTTACTTCGGAGAGACCCAGTACTTC
CDR3aa: CAWSETYFGETQYF

v_gene: TRBV6-4
j_gene: TRBJ2-2
abundance: once
d_gene: TRBD2
CDR3nt: TGTGCCAGCAGACGGGAGGGTACCGGGGAGCTGTTTTTT
CDR3aa: CASRREGTGELFF

v_gene: TRBV28
j_gene: TRBJ1-2
abundance: .
d_gene: .
CDR3nt: TGTGCCAGCAGTGCACAGATTAACTATGGCTACACCTTC
CDR3aa: CASSAQINYGYTF

v_gene: TRBV2
j_gene: TRBJ2-5
abundance: .
d_gene: TRBD1
CDR3nt: TGTGCCAGCAGTGAGGACAGGGCTCGGTCGGAGACCCAGTACTTC
CDR3aa: CASSEDRARSETQYF

v_gene: TRBV20-1
j_gene: TRBJ2-5
abundance: .
d_gene: .
CDR3nt: TGCAGTGCTCTTGAGTGGGAGACCCAGTACTTC
CDR3aa: CSALEWETQYF

v_gene: TRBV6-6
j_gene: TRBJ1-4
abundance: .
d_gene: TRBD1
CDR3nt: TGTGCCAGCAGTGGACAGGGAGGTTATGAAAAACTGTTTTTT
CDR3aa: CASSGQGGYEKLFF

v_gene: TRBV27
j_gene: TRBJ2-5
abundance: .
d_gene: .
CDR3nt: TGTGCCAGCAGTTCAAACGACAGACAAGAGACCCAGTACTTC
CDR3aa: CASSSNDRQETQYF

v_gene: TRBV18
j_gene: TRBJ1-4
abundance: once
d_gene: .
CDR3nt: TGTGCCAGCTCACTGAGCGGTTCTGCAACTAATGAAAAACTGTTTTTT
CDR3aa: CASSLSGSATNEKLFF

v_gene: TRBV7-9
j_gene: TRBJ1-2
abundance: few
d_gene: TRBD1
CDR3nt: TGTGCCAGCAGCCCGGGACAGTTCAGCGGCTATGGCTACACCTTC
CDR3aa: CASSPGQFSGYGYTF

v_gene: TRBV25-1
j_gene: TRBJ2-6
abundance: .
d_gene: TRBD1
CDR3nt: TGTGCCAGCAGTGAATATGGGACAGGGTCCAACGTCCTGACTTTC
CDR3aa: CASSEYGTGSNVLTF

v_gene: TRBV30
j_gene: TRBJ1-5
abundance: .
d_gene: .
CDR3nt: TGTGCCTGGAACTATGGACAGAGCAATCAGCCCCAGCATTTT
CDR3aa: CAWNYGQSNQPQHF

v_gene: TRBV12-3/TRBV12-4
j_gene: TRBJ1-1
abundance: few
d_gene: .
CDR3nt: TGTGCCAGCAGTTTTAAGGGGAGGACTGAAGCTTTCTTT
CDR3aa: CASSFKGRTEAFF

v_gene: TRBV19
j_gene: TRBJ2-7
abundance: .
d_gene: .
CDR3nt: TGTGCCAGTAGTATCTCAGGGGACGAGCAGTACTTC
CDR3aa: CASSISGDEQYF

v_gene: TRBV5-1
j_gene: TRBJ2-7
abundance: .
d_gene: .
CDR3nt: TGCGCCAGCAGTTACGGTCAAACCTACGAGCAGTACTTC
CDR3aa: CASSYGQTYEQYF

v_gene: TRBV5-1
j_gene: TRBJ1-3
abundance: many
d_gene: .
CDR3nt: TGCGCCAGCAGCTCCTCCGGGCAGGGCTCTGGAAACACCATATATTTT
CDR3aa: CASSSSGQGSGNTIYF

v_gene: TRBV6-5
j_gene: TRBJ2-2
abundance: .
d_gene: .
CDR3nt: TGTGCCAGCAGGACAGGAATGAACACCGGGGAGCTGTTTTTT
CDR3aa: CASRTGMNTGELFF